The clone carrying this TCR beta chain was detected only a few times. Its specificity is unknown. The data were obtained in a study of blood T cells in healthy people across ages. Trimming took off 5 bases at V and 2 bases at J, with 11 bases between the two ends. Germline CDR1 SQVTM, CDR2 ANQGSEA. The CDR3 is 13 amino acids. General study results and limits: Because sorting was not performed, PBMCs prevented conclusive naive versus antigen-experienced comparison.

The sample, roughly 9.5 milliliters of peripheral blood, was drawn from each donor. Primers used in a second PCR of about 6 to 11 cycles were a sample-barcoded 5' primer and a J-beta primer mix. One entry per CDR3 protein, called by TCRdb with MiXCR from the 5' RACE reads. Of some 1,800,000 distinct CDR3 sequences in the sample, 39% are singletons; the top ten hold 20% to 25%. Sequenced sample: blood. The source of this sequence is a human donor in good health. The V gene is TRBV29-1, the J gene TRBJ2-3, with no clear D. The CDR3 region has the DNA TGCAGCGTTCGAGGTTCTCTCACAGATACGCAGTATTTT. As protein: CSVRGSLTDTQYF.